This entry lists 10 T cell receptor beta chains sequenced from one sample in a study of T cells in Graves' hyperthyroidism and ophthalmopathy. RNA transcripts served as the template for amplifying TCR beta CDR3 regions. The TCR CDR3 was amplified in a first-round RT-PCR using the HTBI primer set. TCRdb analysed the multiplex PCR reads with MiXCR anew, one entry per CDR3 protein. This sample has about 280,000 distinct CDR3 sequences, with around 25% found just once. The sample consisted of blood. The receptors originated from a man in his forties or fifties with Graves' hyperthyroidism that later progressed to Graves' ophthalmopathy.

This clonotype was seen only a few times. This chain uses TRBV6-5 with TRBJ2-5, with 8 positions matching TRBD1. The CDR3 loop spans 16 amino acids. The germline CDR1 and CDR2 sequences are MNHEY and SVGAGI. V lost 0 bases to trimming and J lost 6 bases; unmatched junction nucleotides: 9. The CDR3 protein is CASSYSWAGGEKTQYF. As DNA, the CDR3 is TGTGCCAGCAGTTACTCGTGGGCAGGGGGCGAAAAGACCCAGTACTTC.

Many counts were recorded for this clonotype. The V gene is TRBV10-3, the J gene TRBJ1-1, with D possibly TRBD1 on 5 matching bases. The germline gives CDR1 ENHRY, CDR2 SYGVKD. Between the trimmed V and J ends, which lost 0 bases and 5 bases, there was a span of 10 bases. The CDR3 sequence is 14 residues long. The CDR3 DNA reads TGTGCCATCAGTGAGTCGCAGGGAAGGACTGAAGCTTTCTTT. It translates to CAISESQGRTEAFF.

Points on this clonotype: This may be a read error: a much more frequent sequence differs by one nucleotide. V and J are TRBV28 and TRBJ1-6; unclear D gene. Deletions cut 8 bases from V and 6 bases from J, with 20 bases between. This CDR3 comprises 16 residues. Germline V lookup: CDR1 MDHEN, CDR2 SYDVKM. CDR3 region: CASDLYSAKINSPLHF. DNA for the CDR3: TGTGCCAGCGACCTTTATAGCGCAAAGATTAATTCACCCCTCCACTTT. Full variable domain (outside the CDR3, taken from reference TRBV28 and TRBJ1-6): DVKVTQSSRYLVKRTGEKVFLECVQDMDHENMFWYRQDPGLGLRLIYFSYDVKMKEKGDIPEGYSVSREKKERFSLILESASTNQTSMYLCASDLYSAKINSPLHFGNGTRLTVT.

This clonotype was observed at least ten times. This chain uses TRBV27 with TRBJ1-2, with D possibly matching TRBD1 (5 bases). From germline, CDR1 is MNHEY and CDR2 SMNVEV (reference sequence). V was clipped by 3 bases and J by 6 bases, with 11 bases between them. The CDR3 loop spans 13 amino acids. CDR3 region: CASSFAGRDGYTF. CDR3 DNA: TGTGCCAGCAGTTTCGCAGGGAGGGATGGCTACACCTTC.

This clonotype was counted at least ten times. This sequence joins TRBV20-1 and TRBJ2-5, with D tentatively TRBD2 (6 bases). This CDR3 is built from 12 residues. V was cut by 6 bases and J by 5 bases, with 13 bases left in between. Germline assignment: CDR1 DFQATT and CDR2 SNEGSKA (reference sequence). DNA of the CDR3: TGCAGTGCGATCGGGAGTCGGGAGACCCAGTACTTC. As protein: CSAIGSRETQYF.

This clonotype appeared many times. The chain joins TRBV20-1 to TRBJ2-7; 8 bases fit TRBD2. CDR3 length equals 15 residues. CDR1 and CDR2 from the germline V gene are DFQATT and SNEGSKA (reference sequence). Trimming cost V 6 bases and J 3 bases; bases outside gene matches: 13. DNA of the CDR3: TGCAGTGCCCCAAGTCCCAGCGGGAGTATCTACGAGCAGTACTTC. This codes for CSAPSPSGSIYEQYF.

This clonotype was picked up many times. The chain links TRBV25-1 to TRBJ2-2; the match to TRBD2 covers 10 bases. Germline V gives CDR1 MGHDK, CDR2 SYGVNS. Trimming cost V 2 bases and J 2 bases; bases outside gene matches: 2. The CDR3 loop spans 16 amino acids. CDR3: CASSETSGANTGELFF. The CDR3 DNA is TGTGCCAGCAGTGAAACTAGCGGGGCTAACACCGGGGAGCTGTTTTTT.

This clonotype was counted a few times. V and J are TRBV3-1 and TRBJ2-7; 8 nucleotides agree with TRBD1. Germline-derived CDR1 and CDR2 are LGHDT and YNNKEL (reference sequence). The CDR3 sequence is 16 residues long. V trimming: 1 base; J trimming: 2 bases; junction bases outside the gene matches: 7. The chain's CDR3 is CASSQAAGQGAYEQYF. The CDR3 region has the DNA TGTGCCAGCAGCCAAGCCGCTGGACAGGGAGCCTACGAGCAGTACTTC.

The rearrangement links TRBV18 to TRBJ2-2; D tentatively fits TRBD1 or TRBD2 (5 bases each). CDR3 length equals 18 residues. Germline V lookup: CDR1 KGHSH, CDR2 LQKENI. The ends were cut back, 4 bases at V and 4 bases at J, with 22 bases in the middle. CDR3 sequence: CASSLYRDAFGATGELFF. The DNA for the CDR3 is TGTGCCAGCTCACTATACCGGGACGCCTTCGGGGCCACCGGGGAGCTGTTTTTT.

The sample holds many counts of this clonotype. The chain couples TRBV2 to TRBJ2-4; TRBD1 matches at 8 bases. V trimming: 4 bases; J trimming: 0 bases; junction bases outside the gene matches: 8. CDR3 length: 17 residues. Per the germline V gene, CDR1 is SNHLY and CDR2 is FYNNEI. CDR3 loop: CASSAQGAGLAKNIQYF. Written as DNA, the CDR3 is TGTGCCAGCAGTGCGCAGGGGGCCGGTCTAGCCAAAAACATTCAGTACTTC.